These 15 T cell receptor beta chains came from one sample sequenced in a study of post-analysis software for immune sequencing data. Broader study findings: The study found TRBV5-6, TRBV5-1 and TRBV20-1 among five or six TRBV segments more frequent in patients than controls.

These receptors' targets are unknown. Every TCR beta cDNA library bore unique molecular identifiers. One entry per CDR3 protein, called by TCRdb with MiXCR from the PCR reads. This sample has about 540,000 distinct CDR3 sequences, with around 31% found just once. The specimen sequenced was blood. These receptors all stem from a girl under 18 with multiple sclerosis.

The chain links TRBV5-1 to TRBJ2-2; D is unresolved. Germline CDR1 is SGHRS and CDR2 is YFSETQ. V lost 4 bases and J lost 3, with 13 bases in between. The CDR3 sequence is 15 residues long. The CDR3 reads CASSTDNRDTGELFF. For the CDR3, the DNA is TGCGCCAGCAGCACGGATAATCGAGACACCGGGGAGCTGTTTTTT.

This clonotype was picked up many times. The V call is TRBV29-1, the J call TRBJ2-5; 9 bases match TRBD1. This CDR3 is 13 amino acids long. The J segment lost 5 bases and the V segment lost 6 bases, leaving 7 bases of the junction unmatched. CDR1 is SQVTM, CDR2 ANQGSEA, per germline. CDR3 nucleotides: TGCAGCGTCGGGGACAGGGCTTTGGAGACCCAGTACTTC. This translates into CSVGDRALETQYF.

This clonotype occurred many times. This CDR3 is CASSQDGQGLTYEQYF. DNA of the CDR3: TGCGCCAGCAGCCAAGACGGACAGGGATTGACCTACGAGCAGTACTTC. The V call is TRBV4-1, the J call TRBJ2-7, with 8 bases fitting TRBD1. This CDR3 is built from 16 residues. Germline V CDR1 and CDR2: MGHRA, YSYEKL. With V trimmed by 0 bases and J by 2 bases, 6 bases remained unmatched.

The chain is built from TRBV4-1 and TRBJ2-6; D may be TRBD2 (5 bases). CDR1 and CDR2 (germline): MGHRA, YSYEKL. Trimming removed 0 bases from V and 2 bases from J, with 8 bases in between. The CDR3 extends over 16 amino acids. The CDR3 reads CASSQDGGPGANVLTF. CDR3 nucleotides: TGCGCCAGCAGCCAAGATGGAGGCCCTGGGGCCAACGTCCTGACTTTC.

This clonotype occurred many times. The chain recombines TRBV7-8 with TRBJ1-6, with TRBD1 matching over 9 bases. The CDR3 runs 15 residues. Germline V gene lookup returns CDR1 SGHVS and CDR2 FQNEAQ. V lost 4 bases to trimming and J lost 7 bases; unmatched junction nucleotides: 5. Here the CDR3 reads CASSSGQGQNSPLHF. The CDR3 DNA follows: TGTGCCAGCAGCTCGGGACAGGGTCAGAATTCACCCCTCCACTTT.

CDR3 sequence reads: CASSRRGTGNNEQFF. The CDR3 bases are TGTGCCAGCAGCCGGCGCGGGACAGGGAACAATGAGCAGTTCTTC. This chain joins TRBV5-6 and TRBJ2-1, with TRBD1 matching 9 bases. This CDR3 is built from 15 residues. J lost 5 bases, V lost 4 bases, and 7 bases had no gene match. Germline CDR1 reads SGHDT; CDR2 reads YYEEEE.

Of note for this clonotype: One junction end disagrees with the germline gene, perhaps due to a read error. The CDR3 DNA sequence: TGCGCCGGCAGCTTGGCCGGGAATAGCAATCAGCCCCAGCATTTT. It codes for CAGSLAGNSNQPQHF. The rearrangement uses TRBV5-1 and TRBJ1-5; D ambiguous. Germline CDR1 and CDR2: SGHRS and YFSETQ. The CDR3 has 15 residues. The whole variable domain, remainder taken from reference TRBV5-1 and TRBJ1-5, is KAGVTQTPRYLIKTRGQQVTLSCSPISGHRSVSWYQQTPGQGLQFLFEYFSETQRNKGNFPGRFSGRQFSNSRSEMNVSTLELGDSALYLCAGSLAGNSNQPQHFGDGTRLSIL.

V is TRBV5-1 and J is TRBJ1-2; perhaps TRBD1 as D (5 bases). Germline V gives CDR1 SGHRS, CDR2 YFSETQ. The V gene lost 3 bases and the J gene lost 2 bases, with 11 bases spanning the gap. The CDR3 spans 14 residues. The CDR3 region has the DNA TGCGCCAGCAGCTCAGGAGACAGAAACTATGGCTACACCTTC. Amino acids: CASSSGDRNYGYTF.

The rearrangement joins TRBV20-1 to TRBJ2-1; D is possibly TRBD1 (5 bases). V shed 2 bases and J shed 6 bases, with 5 bases lying between them. The length of the CDR3 is 11 residues. From germline, CDR1 is DFQATT and CDR2 SNEGSKA (reference sequence). The CDR3 region has the DNA TGCAGTGCTAGAAGGGGCAATGAGCAGTTCTTC. It is translated as CSARRGNEQFF.

In this sample, this clonotype turned up a few times. The CDR3 DNA reads TGTGCCAGCAGGAATAACAGGGCCTATGGCTACACCTTC. It yields the protein CASRNNRAYGYTF. The chain links TRBV12-3 or TRBV12-4 to TRBJ1-2; D is perhaps TRBD1 (6 bases). V was shortened by 6 bases and J by 4 bases, with 12 bases between the two germline ends. This CDR3 is built from 13 residues.

Worth noting for this clonotype: A junction end diverges from the germline sequence, so it may reflect a read error. The DNA of the CDR3 is TGCAGTGCCGTGGGCCCTCAGGCCCAGCATTTT. Protein sequence: CSAVGPQAQHF. The chain recombines TRBV20-1 with TRBJ1-5; no reliable D call. The CDR3 length is 11 residues. From germline, CDR1 is DFQATT and CDR2 SNEGSKA (reference sequence).

This chain connects TRBV4-1 to TRBJ2-3; TRBD2 matches at 13 bases. Germline values: CDR1 MGHRA, CDR2 YSYEKL. The V and J ends lost 4 bases and 5 bases, in that order; junction bases with no gene match: 6. CDR3 length equals 16 residues. Here the CDR3 DNA reads TGCGCCAGCAGCCCCGGGACTAGCGGGGTGTTAGATACGCAGTATTTT. Its protein product is CASSPGTSGVLDTQYF.

The chain links TRBV6-1 to TRBJ1-1, with TRBD1 as a possible D gene (5 bases). CDR1 MNHNS and CDR2 SASEGT come from the germline V gene. The CDR3 loop spans 12 amino acids. Trimming pared 8 bases from V and 6 bases from J, leaving 13 bases between. CDR3 in amino acids: CASAIQGSEAFF. CDR3 coding DNA: TGTGCCAGCGCAATCCAGGGTTCTGAAGCTTTCTTT.

The chain is built from TRBV3-1 and TRBJ2-3; TRBD2 agrees at 14 bases. Trimming at V came to 1 base and at J to 4 bases, leaving 4 bases not matched to a gene. CDR3 length: 17 amino acids. Germline V lookup: CDR1 LGHDT, CDR2 YNNKEL (reference sequence). This CDR3 reads CASSQGLAGGFADTQYF. Written as DNA, the CDR3 is TGTGCCAGCAGCCAAGGACTAGCGGGGGGGTTTGCAGATACGCAGTATTTT.

This clonotype was picked up a small number of times. CDR3 coding DNA: TGTGCCAGCAGCTTCAGGGTTAGTGGATGGGAAACCTACGAGCAGTACTTC. Translation: CASSFRVSGWETYEQYF. The J gene is TRBJ2-7, the V gene TRBV7-8, with D tentatively TRBD1 (5 bases). Germline assignment: CDR1 SGHVS and CDR2 FQNEAQ. The CDR3 is 17 residues long. V was trimmed by 3 bases and J by 2 bases, leaving 20 bases between them.